The source of this TCR beta chain is a study of blood T cell repertoires in COVID-19. Study overall: Acute and convalescent COVID-19 specimens originated in the United States, Italy and Spain.

How the authors handled the data: Using reference gene primer amplification, nucleated cell counts were estimated. Generated by immunoSEQ multiplex PCR, the TCRdb table keeps only in-frame clones and is missing some. That table is the source of V, J and clone size, and D and trimming were worked out from the DNA. The data hold 100,000 to 150,000 clones, with roughly 90% observed a single time. Trimming took 3 bases from V and 1 from J; bases not matched to a gene: 8. Germline V CDR1 and CDR2: DFQATT, SNEGSKA (reference sequence). The CDR3 covers 16 residues. The genes are TRBV20-1 and TRBJ2-5, with 10 bases lining up with TRBD2. The TCR was taken from an elderly woman with acute or convalescent COVID-19. The sample taken for sequencing was peripheral blood. Written as DNA, the CDR3 is TGCAGTGCTAGTGGGGTTAGCGGGAGGCTCCAAGAGACCCAGTACTTC. Its translation: CSASGVSGRLQETQYF.